This T cell receptor (beta chain) was sequenced during a study of blood T cells in healthy people across ages. Study conclusions and caveats: A roughly linear age-dependent decrease characterized TCR beta diversity per million T cells. Changes in expanded clonotypes were possibly confounded, as the CMV status of donors was unknown.

The use of a sample-barcoded 5' primer and a J-beta primer mix characterized a second PCR of about 6 to 11 cycles. MiXCR was run by TCRdb on the 5' RACE reads, yielding one entry per CDR3 protein. The data hold about 640,000 distinct CDR3 sequences, with about 53% observed a single time. The CDR3 is 14 amino acids. With regard to this clonotype: As yet, its antigen is unknown.

The clonotype comes from a man between 60 and 70 years old in good health. Material for sequencing was blood. The rearrangement joins TRBV21-1 to TRBJ1-6; the listed D gene, TRBD1, was not tested against the DNA. TRBV21-1 is noted as a pseudogene. The CDR3 DNA reads TGTGCCAACGCCCCCCACGGGCAAAATTCACCCCTCCACTTT. Its protein is CANAPHGQNSPLHF.